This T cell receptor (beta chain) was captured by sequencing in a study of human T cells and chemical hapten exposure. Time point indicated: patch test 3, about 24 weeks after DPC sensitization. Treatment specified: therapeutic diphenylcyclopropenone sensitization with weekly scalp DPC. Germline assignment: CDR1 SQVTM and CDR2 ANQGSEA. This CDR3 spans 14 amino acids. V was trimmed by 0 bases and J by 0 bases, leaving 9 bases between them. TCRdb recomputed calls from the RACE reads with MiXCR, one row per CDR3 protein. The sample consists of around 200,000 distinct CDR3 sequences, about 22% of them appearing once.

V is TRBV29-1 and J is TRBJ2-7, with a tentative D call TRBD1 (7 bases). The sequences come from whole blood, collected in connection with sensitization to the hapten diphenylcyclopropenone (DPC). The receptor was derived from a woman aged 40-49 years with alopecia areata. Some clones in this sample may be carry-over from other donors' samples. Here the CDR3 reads CSVEDRGVSYEQYF. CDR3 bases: TGCAGCGTTGAAGACAGGGGGGTCTCCTACGAGCAGTACTTC.